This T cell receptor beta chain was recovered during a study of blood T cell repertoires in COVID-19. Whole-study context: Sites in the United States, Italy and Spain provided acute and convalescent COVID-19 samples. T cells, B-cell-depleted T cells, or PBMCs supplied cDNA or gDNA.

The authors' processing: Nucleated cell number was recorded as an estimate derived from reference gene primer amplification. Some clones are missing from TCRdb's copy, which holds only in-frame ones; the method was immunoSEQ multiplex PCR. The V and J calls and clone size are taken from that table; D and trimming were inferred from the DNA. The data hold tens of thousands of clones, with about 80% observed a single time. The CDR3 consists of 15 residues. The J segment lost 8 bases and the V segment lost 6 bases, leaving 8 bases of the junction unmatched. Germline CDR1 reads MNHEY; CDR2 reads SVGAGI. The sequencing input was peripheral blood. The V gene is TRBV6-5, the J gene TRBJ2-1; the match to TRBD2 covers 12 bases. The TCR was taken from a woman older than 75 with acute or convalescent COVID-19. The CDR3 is CASSPLAGGPHEQFF. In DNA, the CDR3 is TGTGCCAGCAGCCCCCTAGCGGGAGGGCCCCATGAGCAGTTCTTC.